The source of this T cell receptor beta chain is a study of blood T cell repertoires in COVID-19. Overall study context: T cells, B-cell-depleted T cells, or PBMCs supplied cDNA or gDNA.

Only in-frame clones appear in the TCRdb table, and some are missing; sequencing was by immunoSEQ multiplex PCR. The sample yields approximately 290,000 clones, just under 90% seen once. This CDR3 has 13 residues. Germline V lookup: CDR1 SNHLY, CDR2 FYNNEI. The V end lost 7 bases, the J end lost 4 bases, and 11 bases lay between the germline ends. Seattle patients were enrolled during active infection and followed longitudinally. Sequences were obtained from peripheral blood. The TCR comes from a woman aged 30 to 39 with COVID-19, enrolled during active disease. The V and J genes are TRBV2 and TRBJ1-5, with D possibly TRBD1 on 6 matching bases. The CDR3 protein is CASTTGFNQPQHF. In DNA, the CDR3 is TGTGCCAGCACCACAGGGTTTAATCAGCCCCAGCATTTT.